This TCR beta chain was sequenced for a study of identical twins (dated by TCRdb to the mid-2010s). Some background on the complete study: To test whether fetal clonotypes persist, the study used deep sequencing on TCR alpha and beta repertoires from monozygotic twins, unrelated adults of various ages, and cord blood. To rule out contamination, the twin experiments were replicated at different times with different library preparation protocols. Results the study describes overall, beyond this receptor: Invariant T cells such as MAIT and iNKT could partly confound zero-insertion analyses, although diverse VJ usage argued against such confounding for most clonotypes. Fewer insertions were carried by abundant cord blood beta clonotypes, a similar but weaker trend appeared in young adult naive repertoires, and no such trend appeared in memory repertoires. Because the same donors could not be followed over many years, conclusions were based on cross-sectional statistical analysis. A weaker excess of twin sharing was found in beta out-of-frame sequences because the signal-to-noise ratio was lowered by fewer shared sequences. Recombination models systematically underestimated out-of-frame TCR alpha sharing in monozygotic twins but agreed with sharing between unrelated individuals. Compared with coincidental sharing between unrelated individuals, out-of-frame TCR alpha sequences shared between twins showed an excess of sequences with low generation probability.

Receptors were amplified or captured by 5' RACE. Instrument used: Illumina HiSeq 2000. A universal primer binding site was added through template switching, and the final cDNA carried a unique molecular identifier so that TCR cDNA molecules could be counted accurately. Specific primers in the conserved constant-segment region were used to synthesize first-strand cDNA for TCR alpha and beta chains. To control for contamination, each cDNA library was double barcoded with a SMART-Mk sample barcode plus Illumina barcodes. TruSeq adapter sequences and Illumina sample barcodes were added in two successive PCR steps. The TCR alpha and beta cDNA libraries were sequenced on the Illumina HiSeq platform using custom primers. From the authors' description of their analysis: MiGEC was used to process raw reads and extract unique molecular identifiers, and MiXCR was used to find CDR3 positions. For each individual, recombination models were inferred using an EM algorithm with the repgenHMM and IGoR tools. The tcR package in R was used for shared clonotype analysis, with sharing normalized by the product of cloneset sizes. To study raw recombination free of thymic and clonal selection effects, out-of-frame nonproductive sequences were analyzed. TCRdb trimmed the raw reads at Q25, called clones with MiXCR and kept productive beta chains. Each entry merges the rows of one CDR3 protein and shows their most common DNA and genes. The V and J calls reflect TCRdb's pipeline rather than the authors' work. Here the sample has around 480,000 distinct CDR3 sequences; more than 13% occur a single time. In total, the top ten clones hold over 0.5% of the sample.

This clonotype was detected only a few times. Its antigen target is currently unknown. Base qualities are not recorded, but no much larger clone differs from it by a single base. Taken from the germline V gene, the CDR1 and CDR2 loops are SGHRS and YFSETQ. The CDR3 goes from the cysteine to the phenylalanine over 15 residues. The entry retains the CDR3 DNA only, 45 bases that are in frame from base 1. V is shortened by 2 bases, J by 1 base, and the region joining them spans 9 bases. Only healthy Caucasian donors were included. Three pairs of female monozygotic twins, all aged roughly 18 to 29 years, were included in the twin cohort. CD4+ and CD8+ T cell populations were isolated with positive isolation kits from Invitrogen. This sample was also put to use in a study of yellow fever vaccine responses in identical twins. The second investigation adds: The authors reported that the T cell response to vaccination in identical twins appeared partly convergent and partly personalized. Focusing on identical twins, the study followed the T cell clones that responded to the vaccine, and did so with precision.

In this chain, TRBV5-1 is recombined with TRBJ2-2; matching of 6 bases hints at TRBD2 as the D gene. This receptor was identified in a woman aged 18-29 years in good health. Material for sequencing was CD4+ T cells sorted from blood. The CDR3 here reads CASSFGRRNTGELFF. The DNA sequence is given as TGCGCCAGCAGCTTCGGGAGAAGGAACACCGGGGAGCTGTTTTTT.